This T cell receptor beta chain is from a study of cytomegalovirus exposure and HLA in healthy donors. Data came from immunoSEQ multiplex PCR; TCRdb stores just in-frame clones and leaves some out. The sample includes fewer than 95,000 clones, 84% of them seen just once. Per the germline V gene, CDR1 is SGDLS and CDR2 is YYNGEE. The CDR3 has 15 amino acids. Trimming left V 0 bases short and J 4 bases short, with 13 bases between. V is TRBV9 and J is TRBJ2-5; TRBD1 is a possible D gene (6 bases). Source material: PBMCs. This TCR was sampled from a woman between 18 and 29 years old in good health and CMV-seropositive. For the CDR3, the DNA is TGTGCCAGCAGCGTAGCGCAGGGGTTTGGAGAGACCCAGTACTTC. Its translation: CASSVAQGFGETQYF.